Sequencing of this T cell receptor (beta chain) was carried out in a study of CD4 and CD8 cells across lung adenocarcinoma regions (dated by TCRdb to the late 2010s). About the study as a whole: Intratumor heterogeneity of the T cell receptor repertoire was examined by comparing tumor centers with tumor margins.

Library preparation used PCR. Sequenced on a HiSeq X Ten. In TCRdb, the public reads were trimmed at Q25 with fastp and aligned with MiXCR, with productive beta chains retained. For every CDR3 protein sequence, its rows merge into one entry that carries the most common genes and DNA. This sample comprises 3,500 or so distinct CDR3 sequences, approximately 58% of them detected only once. The ten largest account for approximately 30% of the sample. The germline V gene gives CDR1 as SGDLS and CDR2 as YYNGEE. From its cysteine to its phenylalanine, the CDR3 spans 16 amino acids. CDR3 DNA is the only sequence kept; it has 48 bases, read in frame from the first base. Concerning this clonotype itself: Its antigen specificity is not known. A read error may account for a junction end that differs from germline.

The donors were patients who had localized lung adenocarcinoma, which is a subtype of non-small cell lung cancer. Samples were obtained from the centers of localized lung adenocarcinomas. For TCR repertoire analysis, CD4+ T cells taken from tumor tissue were profiled apart from CD8+ T cells. Sequences were obtained from CD4+ T cells from the center of a lung tumor. The cell subset or site label for this specimen denotes: tumor center region. The clonotype originates from a female donor with lung adenocarcinoma. The CD4 and CD8 labels of this study may be unreliable. The chain links TRBV9 with TRBJ2-1, with 8 bases in between that match TRBD2. The base sequence is TGTGCCAGCAGCGTGGGACCCGGACTAGCCTACTATGAGCAGTTCTTC. This translates into CASSVGPGLAYYEQFF.